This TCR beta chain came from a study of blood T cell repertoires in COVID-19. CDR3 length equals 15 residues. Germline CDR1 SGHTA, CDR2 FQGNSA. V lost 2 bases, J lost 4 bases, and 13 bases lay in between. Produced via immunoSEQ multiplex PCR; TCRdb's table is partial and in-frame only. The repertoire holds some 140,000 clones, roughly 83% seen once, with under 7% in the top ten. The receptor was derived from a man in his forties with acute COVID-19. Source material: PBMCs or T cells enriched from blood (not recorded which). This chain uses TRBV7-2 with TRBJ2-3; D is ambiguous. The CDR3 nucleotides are TGTGCCAGCAGCTTACCGAGCAGCAGGCCAGATACGCAGTATTTT. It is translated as CASSLPSSRPDTQYF.